Described below is a single TCR beta chain sequence and its context. Produced via immunoSEQ multiplex PCR; TCRdb's table is partial and in-frame only. The sample holds 200,000 to 250,000 clones, roughly 85% seen once. The CDR3 spans 14 residues. V was cut by 8 bases and J by 6 bases, with 19 bases left in between. Germline V lookup: CDR1 KGHSH, CDR2 LQKENI. This record comes from a study of blood T cell repertoires in COVID-19. In the study overall: PBMCs, B-cell-depleted T cells, or T cells were the source of the cDNA or gDNA that made up the material.

During active infection, Seattle patients enrolled and were then monitored through disease. The rearrangement uses TRBV18 and TRBJ1-2; tentative D call: TRBD1 (5 bases). The receptor comes from a woman in her 70s with COVID-19, enrolled during active disease. The sample taken for sequencing was peripheral blood. CDR3 protein: CASLEGTPTDGYTF. The DNA of the CDR3 is TGTGCCAGCCTAGAGGGGACTCCGACGGATGGCTACACCTTC.